This TCR beta chain was captured in a study of T cell responses to AZD1222 COVID-19 vaccine. General study findings and limits: Most donors were white British and more were female, and clonal diversity was possibly underestimated.

CDR1 SGHRS and CDR2 YFSETQ come from the germline V gene. The CDR3 runs to 12 residues. Trimming left V 3 bases short and J 5 bases short, with 8 bases between. In regard to this clone: What it binds is unknown.

Using immunoSEQ multiplex PCR, the repertoire was profiled, and TCRdb retains in-frame clones only, with some absent. This sample has tens of thousands of clones, with 65% to 85% found just once. The chain uses TRBV5-1 and TRBJ1-1; unclear D gene. The material was peripheral blood, obtained on day 0 of AZD1222 vaccination. This TCR came from an adult in good health. CDR3 loop: CASSSGWTEAFF. The DNA of the CDR3 is TGCGCCAGCAGCTCGGGATGGACTGAAGCTTTCTTT.